This TCR beta chain is drawn from a study of blood T cell repertoires in COVID-19. Germline trimming cut 5 bases from V and 5 bases from J; bases unmatched to any gene: 13. This CDR3 has 16 residues. Germline CDR1 is SGHNT and CDR2 is YYREEE (reference sequence). The method was immunoSEQ multiplex PCR; TCRdb's version includes in-frame clones alone and lacks a portion of them. The data contain roughly 93,000 clones, roughly 80% of them seen just once; the ten biggest clones take up around 11%. Specimen: peripheral blood. This receptor was identified in a woman of 80 years or more with acute or convalescent COVID-19. J is TRBJ2-7 and V is TRBV5-4; 10 bases line up with TRBD1. The CDR3 spells CASSRSGGQGRDEQYF. CDR3 nucleotides: TGTGCCAGCAGTCGATCCGGGGGACAGGGGAGGGACGAGCAGTACTTC.